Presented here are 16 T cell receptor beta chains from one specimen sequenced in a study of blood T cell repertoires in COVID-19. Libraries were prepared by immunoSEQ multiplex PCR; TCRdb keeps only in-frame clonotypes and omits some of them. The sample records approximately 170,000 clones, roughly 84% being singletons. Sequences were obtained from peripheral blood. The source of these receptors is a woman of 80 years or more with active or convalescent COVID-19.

CDR3 sequence: CASRTQGAGNYGYTF. The CDR3 nucleotides are TGTGCCAGCAGAACACAGGGGGCGGGTAACTATGGCTACACCTTC. The chain has TRBV28 and TRBJ1-2, with 9 bases that match TRBD1. Germline V CDR1 and CDR2: MDHEN, SYDVKM. V dropped 6 bases and J dropped 1; count of bases not matched to a gene: 6. This CDR3 comprises 15 residues.

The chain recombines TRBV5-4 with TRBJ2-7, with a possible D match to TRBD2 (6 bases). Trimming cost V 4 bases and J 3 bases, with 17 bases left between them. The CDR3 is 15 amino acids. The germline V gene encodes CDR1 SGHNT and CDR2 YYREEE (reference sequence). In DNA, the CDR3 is TGTGCCAGCAGCCCGGATGCTGGCGGGGTCTACGAGCAGTACTTC. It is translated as CASSPDAGGVYEQYF.

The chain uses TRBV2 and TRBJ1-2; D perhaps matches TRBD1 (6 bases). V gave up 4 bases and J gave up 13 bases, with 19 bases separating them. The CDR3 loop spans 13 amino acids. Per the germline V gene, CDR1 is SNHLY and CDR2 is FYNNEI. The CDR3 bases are TGTGCCAGCAGTGCCGCCCGACAGGCTATTCCCACCTTC. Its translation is CASSAARQAIPTF.

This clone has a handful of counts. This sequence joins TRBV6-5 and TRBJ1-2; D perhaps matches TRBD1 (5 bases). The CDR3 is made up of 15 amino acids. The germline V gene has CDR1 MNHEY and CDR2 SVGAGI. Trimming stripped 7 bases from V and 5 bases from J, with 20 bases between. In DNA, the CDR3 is TGTGCCAGCACCCCTGCCGGGGGTCATGGGTATGGCTACACCTTC. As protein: CASTPAGGHGYGYTF.

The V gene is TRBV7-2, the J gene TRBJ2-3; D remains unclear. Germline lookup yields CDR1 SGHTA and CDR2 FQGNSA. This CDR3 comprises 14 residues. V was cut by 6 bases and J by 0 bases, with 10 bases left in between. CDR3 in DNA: TGTGCCAGCAGTCCCGCAGCGAGCACAGATACGCAGTATTTT. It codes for CASSPAASTDTQYF.

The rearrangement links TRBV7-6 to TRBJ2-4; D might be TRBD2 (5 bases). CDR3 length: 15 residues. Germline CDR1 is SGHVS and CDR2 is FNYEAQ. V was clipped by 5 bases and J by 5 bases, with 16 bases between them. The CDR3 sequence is CASSDLAPWENIQYF. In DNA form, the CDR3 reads TGTGCCAGCAGCGATCTAGCCCCCTGGGAAAACATTCAGTACTTC. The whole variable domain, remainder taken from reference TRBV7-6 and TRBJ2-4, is GAGVSQSPRYKVTKRGQDVALRCDPISGHVSLYWYRQALGQGPEFLTYFNYEAQQDKSGLPNDRFSAERPEGSISTLTIQRTEQRDSAMYRCASSDLAPWENIQYFGAGTRLSVL.

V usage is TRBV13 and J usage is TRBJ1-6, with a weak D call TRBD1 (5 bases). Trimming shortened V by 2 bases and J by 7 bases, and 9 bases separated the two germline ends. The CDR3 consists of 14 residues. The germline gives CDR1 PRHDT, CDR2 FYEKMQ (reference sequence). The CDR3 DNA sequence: TGTGCCAGCAGCTTAAGGCAGGGAAATTCACCCCTCCACTTT. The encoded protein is CASSLRQGNSPLHF.

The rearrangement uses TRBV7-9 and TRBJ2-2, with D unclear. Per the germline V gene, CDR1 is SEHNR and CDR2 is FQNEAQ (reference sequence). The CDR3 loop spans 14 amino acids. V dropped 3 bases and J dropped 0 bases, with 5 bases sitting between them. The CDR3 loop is CASSFQSNTGELFF. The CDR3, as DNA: TGTGCCAGCAGCTTTCAATCGAACACCGGGGAGCTGTTTTTT. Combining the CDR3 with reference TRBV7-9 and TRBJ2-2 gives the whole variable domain DTGVSQNPRHKITKRGQNVTFRCDPISEHNRLYWYRQTLGQGPEFLTYFQNEAQLEKSRLLSDRFSAERPKGSFSTLEIQRTEQGDSAMYLCASSFQSNTGELFFGEGSRLTVL.

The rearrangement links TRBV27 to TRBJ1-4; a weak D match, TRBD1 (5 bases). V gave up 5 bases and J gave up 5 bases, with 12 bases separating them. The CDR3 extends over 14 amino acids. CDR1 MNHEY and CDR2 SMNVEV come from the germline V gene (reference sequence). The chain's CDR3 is CASSPRQTNEKLFF. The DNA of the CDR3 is TGTGCCAGCAGTCCCCGACAGACCAATGAAAAACTGTTTTTT.

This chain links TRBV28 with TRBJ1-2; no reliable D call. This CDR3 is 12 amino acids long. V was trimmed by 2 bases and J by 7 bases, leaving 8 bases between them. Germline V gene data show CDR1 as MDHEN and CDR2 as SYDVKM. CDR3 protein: CASSLVPSGYTF. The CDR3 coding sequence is TGTGCCAGCAGTTTAGTTCCCTCTGGCTACACCTTC.

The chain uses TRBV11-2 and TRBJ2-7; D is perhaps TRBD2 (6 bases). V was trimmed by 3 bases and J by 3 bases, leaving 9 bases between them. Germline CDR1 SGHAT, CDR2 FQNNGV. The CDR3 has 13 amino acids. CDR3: CASSFGGNYEQYF. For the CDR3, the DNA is TGTGCCAGCAGCTTCGGAGGGAACTACGAGCAGTACTTC.

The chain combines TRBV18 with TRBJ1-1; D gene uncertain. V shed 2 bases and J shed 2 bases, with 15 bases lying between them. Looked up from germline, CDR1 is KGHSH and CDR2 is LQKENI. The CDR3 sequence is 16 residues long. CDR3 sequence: CASSPTSNLPNTEAFF. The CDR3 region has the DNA TGTGCCAGCTCACCAACCTCTAATCTGCCCAACACTGAAGCTTTCTTT. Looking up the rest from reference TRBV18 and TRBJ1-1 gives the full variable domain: NAGVMQNPRHLVRRRGQEARLRCSPMKGHSHVYWYRQLPEEGLKFMVYLQKENIIDESGMPKERFSAEFPKEGPSILRIQQVVRGDSAAYFCASSPTSNLPNTEAFFGQGTRLTVV.

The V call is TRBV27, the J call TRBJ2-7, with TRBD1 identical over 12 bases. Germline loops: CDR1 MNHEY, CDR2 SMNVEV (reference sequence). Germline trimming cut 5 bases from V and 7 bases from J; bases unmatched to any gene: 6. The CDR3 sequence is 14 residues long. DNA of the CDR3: TGTGCCAGCAGTCCCGGGACAGGGGGCAGGGAGCAGTACTTC. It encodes CASSPGTGGREQYF.

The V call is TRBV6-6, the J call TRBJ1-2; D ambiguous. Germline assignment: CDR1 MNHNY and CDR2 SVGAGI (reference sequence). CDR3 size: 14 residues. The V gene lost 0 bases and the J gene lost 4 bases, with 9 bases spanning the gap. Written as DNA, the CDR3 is TGTGCCAGCAGTTACTCCCCAGGCACCTATGGCTACACCTTC. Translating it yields CASSYSPGTYGYTF.

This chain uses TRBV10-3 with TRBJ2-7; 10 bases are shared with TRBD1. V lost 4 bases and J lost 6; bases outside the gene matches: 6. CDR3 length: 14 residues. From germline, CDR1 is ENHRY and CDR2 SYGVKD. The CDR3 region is CAISGGTGEAEQYF. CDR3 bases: TGTGCCATCAGTGGGGGGACAGGGGAGGCCGAGCAGTACTTC.

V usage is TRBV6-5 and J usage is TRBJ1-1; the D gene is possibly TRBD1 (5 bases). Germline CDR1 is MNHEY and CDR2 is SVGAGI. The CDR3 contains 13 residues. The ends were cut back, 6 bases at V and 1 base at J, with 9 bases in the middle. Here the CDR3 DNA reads TGTGCCAGCAGGCGCGGACAGAACACTGAAGCTTTCTTT. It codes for CASRRGQNTEAFF.